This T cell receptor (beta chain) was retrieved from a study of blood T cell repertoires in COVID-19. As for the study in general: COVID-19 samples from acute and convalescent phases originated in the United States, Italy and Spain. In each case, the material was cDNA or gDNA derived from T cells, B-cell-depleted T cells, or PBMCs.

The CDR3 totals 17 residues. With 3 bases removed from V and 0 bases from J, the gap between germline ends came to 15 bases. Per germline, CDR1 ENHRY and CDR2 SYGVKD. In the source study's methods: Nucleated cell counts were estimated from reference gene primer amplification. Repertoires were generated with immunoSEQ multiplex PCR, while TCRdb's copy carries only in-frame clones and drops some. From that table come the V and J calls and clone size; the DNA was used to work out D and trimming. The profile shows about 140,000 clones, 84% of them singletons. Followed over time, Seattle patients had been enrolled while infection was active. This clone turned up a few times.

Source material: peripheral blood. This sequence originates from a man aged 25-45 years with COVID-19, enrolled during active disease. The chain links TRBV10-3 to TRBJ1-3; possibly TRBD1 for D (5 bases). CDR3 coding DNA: TGTGCCATCAGTGAAACCCCAGGGTCGCACTCTGGAAACACCATATATTTT. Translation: CAISETPGSHSGNTIYF.